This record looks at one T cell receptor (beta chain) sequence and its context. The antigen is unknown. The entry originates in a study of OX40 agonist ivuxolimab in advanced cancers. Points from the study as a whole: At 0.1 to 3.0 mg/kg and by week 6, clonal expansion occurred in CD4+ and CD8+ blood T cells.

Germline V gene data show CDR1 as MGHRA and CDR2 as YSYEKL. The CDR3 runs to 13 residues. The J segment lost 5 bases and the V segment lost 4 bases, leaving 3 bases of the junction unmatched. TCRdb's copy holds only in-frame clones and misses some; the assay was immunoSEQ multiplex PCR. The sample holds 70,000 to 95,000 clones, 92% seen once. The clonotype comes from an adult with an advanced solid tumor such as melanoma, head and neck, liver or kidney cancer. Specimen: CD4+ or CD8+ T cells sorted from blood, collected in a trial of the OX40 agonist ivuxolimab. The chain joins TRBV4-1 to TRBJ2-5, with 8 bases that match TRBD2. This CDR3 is CASSPGRGETQYF. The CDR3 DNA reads TGCGCCAGCAGCCCCGGGAGGGGTGAGACCCAGTACTTC.